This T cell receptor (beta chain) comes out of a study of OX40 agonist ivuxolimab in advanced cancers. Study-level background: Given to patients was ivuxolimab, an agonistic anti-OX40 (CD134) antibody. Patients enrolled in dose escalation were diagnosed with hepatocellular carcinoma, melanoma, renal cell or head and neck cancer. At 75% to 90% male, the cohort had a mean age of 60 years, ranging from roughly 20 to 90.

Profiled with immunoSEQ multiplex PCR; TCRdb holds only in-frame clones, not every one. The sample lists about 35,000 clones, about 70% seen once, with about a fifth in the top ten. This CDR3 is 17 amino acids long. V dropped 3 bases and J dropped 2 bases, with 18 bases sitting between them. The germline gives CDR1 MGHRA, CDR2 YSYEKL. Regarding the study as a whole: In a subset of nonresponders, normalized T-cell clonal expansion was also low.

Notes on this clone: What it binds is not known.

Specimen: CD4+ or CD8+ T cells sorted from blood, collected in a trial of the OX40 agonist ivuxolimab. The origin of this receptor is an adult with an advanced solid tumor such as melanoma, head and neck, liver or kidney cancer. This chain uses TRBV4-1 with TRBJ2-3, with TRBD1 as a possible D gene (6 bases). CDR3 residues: CASSHPRGWGPTDTQYF. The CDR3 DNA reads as TGCGCCAGCAGCCATCCTCGGGGCTGGGGGCCCACAGATACGCAGTATTTT.